This section outlines one T cell receptor beta chain sequence together with its context. Trimming pared 3 bases from V and 3 bases from J, leaving 9 bases between. The CDR3 extends over 14 amino acids. Germline CDR1 is LGHNA and CDR2 is YNFKEQ. These data come from a study of technical replicates of blood from a few donors. Clones were read by immunoSEQ multiplex PCR, and TCRdb kept only the in-frame ones, dropping some. The sample lists about 100,000 clones, about 94% occurring once. Sample: T cells isolated from PBMCs. The V call is TRBV4-2, the J call TRBJ2-4, with D maybe TRBD2 (6 bases). The source is a human donor in good health. The CDR3 DNA reads as TGTGCCAGCAGCCAGGGGACTGGCAAAAACATTCAGTACTTC. It translates to CASSQGTGKNIQYF.